This T cell receptor (beta chain) was recovered during a study of T cells in tuberculosis. At study entry, adolescents had tuberculin skin tests and IGRA screening. This clone was recorded only once. Assay used: immunoSEQ multiplex PCR; TCRdb lists only in-frame clones, some missing. The sample has about 43,000 clones; roughly 96% are singletons. The CDR3 consists of 14 residues. Germline CDR1 reads SGHVS; CDR2 reads FNYEAQ. V dropped 4 bases and J dropped 2; count of bases not matched to a gene: 3. Sequenced input: PBMCs. This receptor was obtained from a donor aged 10 to 29 with latent tuberculosis or without tuberculosis infection. The V and J genes are TRBV7-6 and TRBJ2-7, with 9 bases that match TRBD1. DNA for the CDR3: TGTGCCAGCAGCTGGGGGACAGGGCCCTACGAGCAGTACTTC. The encoded protein is CASSWGTGPYEQYF. Filled out from reference TRBV7-6 and TRBJ2-7, the complete variable domain reads GAGVSQSPRYKVTKRGQDVALRCDPISGHVSLYWYRQALGQGPEFLTYFNYEAQQDKSGLPNDRFSAERPEGSISTLTIQRTEQRDSAMYRCASSWGTGPYEQYFGPGTRLTVT.